This TCR beta chain stems from a study of shared clonotypes between healthy human individuals. The V gene's germline CDR1 is GTSNPN and CDR2 SVGIG (reference sequence). Trimming removed 5 bases at V and 10 bases at J, with 11 bases between. The CDR3 contains 11 residues. Naive-designated CD8 cells lacked CD45RO, were positively enriched for CCR7, and omitted terminally differentiated effector memory CD45RA+ cells. Study processing details: ImmunoSEQ sequences covered only the junction and lacked quality scores; filtering therefore differed. Clones were read by immunoSEQ multiplex PCR, and TCRdb kept only the in-frame ones, dropping some. The D gene and trimming were derived from the DNA, and the V and J assignments and clone size from that table. This sample has 2 million or so clones; approximately 94% occur once, and the top ten carry roughly 1.1%.

V is TRBV30 and J is TRBJ1-4; D possibly corresponds to TRBD1 (6 bases). The clonotype comes from a man between 18 and 29 years old in good health. The source material was naive CD8+ T cells sorted from blood. This CDR3 reads CAWGLGGKLFF. CDR3 in DNA: TGTGCCTGGGGTCTAGGGGGAAAACTGTTTTTT.